One and the same sample provided the 13 T cell receptor beta chains below, sequenced in a study of technical replicates of blood from a handful of donors. Here immunoSEQ multiplex PCR was the method, and the copy in TCRdb shows in-frame clones only, minus some. This sample yields more than 60,000 clones, of which about 83% are seen a single time; 5.2% belongs to the top ten. The sequencing sample was made of PBMCs. Source of these receptors: a human donor in good health. Some clones in this sample may be carry-over from other donors' samples.

The chain has TRBV4-3 and TRBJ2-1; the match to TRBD2 covers 7 bases. Germline loops: CDR1 LGHNA, CDR2 YSLEER. The CDR3 is made up of 18 amino acids. J gave up 7 bases and V 1 base, and 16 bases lay outside the gene matches. CDR3 sequence reads: CASSQGSGVIGGGNEQFF. CDR3 nucleotides: TGCGCCAGCAGCCAAGGGAGTGGAGTGATAGGCGGGGGAAATGAGCAGTTCTTC.

This chain joins TRBV4-2 and TRBJ2-6; 10 positions match TRBD1. The germline gives CDR1 LGHNA, CDR2 YNFKEQ. This CDR3 spans 18 amino acids. V lost 1 base, J lost 0 bases, and 3 bases stayed unmatched. CDR3 DNA: TGTGCCAGCAGCCAAGCGGGACAGGGGCTCTCTGGGGCCAACGTCCTGACTTTC. Amino acid sequence: CASSQAGQGLSGANVLTF.

The chain has TRBV30 and TRBJ2-7; TRBD2 is a possible D gene (6 bases). V was shortened by 7 bases and J by 0 bases, with 13 bases between the two germline ends. The CDR3 totals 13 residues. Germline-derived CDR1 and CDR2 are GTSNPN and SVGIG (reference sequence). The CDR3 DNA sequence: TGTGCCTCTCGAGTAGCGGTCTCCTACGAGCAGTACTTC. This encodes CASRVAVSYEQYF.

This clone was seen a handful of times. This chain joins TRBV25-1 and TRBJ1-2; D is uncertain. Looked up from germline, CDR1 is MGHDK and CDR2 is SYGVNS. The CDR3 spans 13 residues. Trimming shortened V by 8 bases and J by 1 base, and 11 bases separated the two germline ends. CDR3 nucleotides: TGTGCCAGCCAACAAGAGGGTAACTATGGCTACACCTTC. Translation: CASQQEGNYGYTF.

This chain joins TRBV7-9 and TRBJ1-2; D perhaps matches TRBD1 (5 bases). Germline V lookup: CDR1 SEHNR, CDR2 FQNEAQ (reference sequence). The CDR3 is made up of 13 amino acids. The V end was cut by 1 base, the J end by 8 bases, with 11 bases between. CDR3 in amino acids: CASSLGREGGYTF. CDR3 bases: TGTGCCAGCAGCTTAGGCAGGGAGGGAGGCTACACCTTC.

V usage is TRBV4-3 and J usage is TRBJ2-1, with D possibly being TRBD2 (6 bases). This CDR3 comprises 16 residues. Trimming stripped 0 bases from V and 4 bases from J, with 13 bases between. Germline CDR1 LGHNA, CDR2 YSLEER. The CDR3 loop is CASSQDGRERYNEQFF. DNA for the CDR3: TGCGCCAGCAGCCAAGATGGCCGGGAGCGGTACAATGAGCAGTTCTTC.

The chain couples TRBV6-4 to TRBJ1-5; tentative D call: TRBD1 (5 bases). Trimming stripped 4 bases from V and 1 base from J, with 11 bases between. Germline V gives CDR1 MRHNA, CDR2 SNTAGT. This CDR3 region has 15 residues. The CDR3 here is CASSAQGGSNQPQHF. DNA for the CDR3: TGTGCCAGCAGTGCCCAGGGCGGAAGCAATCAGCCCCAGCATTTT.

The chain uses TRBV7-2 and TRBJ1-5; D unresolved. The V and J ends lost 3 bases and 6 bases respectively, with 12 bases between them. This CDR3 contains 14 residues. Germline V gives CDR1 SGHTA, CDR2 FQGNSA. The CDR3 DNA follows: TGTGCCAGCAGCTTGGACTCCAATGGTCAGCCCCAGCATTTT. Protein: CASSLDSNGQPQHF.

CDR3 region: CASSPDSSSYNEQFF. The CDR3 coding sequence is TGTGCCAGCAGCCCGGACAGTAGCTCCTACAATGAGCAGTTCTTC. The chain carries TRBV7-3 and TRBJ2-1, with a tentative D call TRBD1 (6 bases). V dropped 5 bases and J dropped 0 bases, with 11 bases sitting between them. Germline CDR1 SGHTA, CDR2 FQGTGA. The CDR3 consists of 15 residues. The whole variable domain, filled in from reference TRBV7-3 and TRBJ2-1, reads GAGVSQTPSNKVTEKGKYVELRCDPISGHTALYWYRQSLGQGPEFLIYFQGTGAADDSGLPNDRFFAVRPEGSVSTLKIQRTERGDSAVYLCASSPDSSSYNEQFFGPGTRLTVL.

In this sample, this clone turned up once. The rearrangement joins TRBV4-3 to TRBJ1-2; the match to TRBD1 covers 7 bases. The CDR3 runs to 15 residues. The trim removed 4 bases at V and 0 bases at J, leaving 5 bases unmatched. Germline V lookup: CDR1 LGHNA, CDR2 YSLEER. The CDR3 region is CASSPSTGSNYGYTF. Here the CDR3 DNA reads TGCGCCAGCAGCCCGTCGACAGGGTCTAACTATGGCTACACCTTC.

This clone was observed once. The V gene is TRBV5-8, the J gene TRBJ2-3, with D perhaps TRBD2 (5 bases). V lost 1 base and J 6 bases, leaving 9 bases between the germline ends. The CDR3 extends over 13 amino acids. CDR1 and CDR2 from the germline V gene are SGHTS and YDEGEE. The CDR3: CASSLIIADTQYF. Written as DNA, the CDR3 is TGTGCCAGCAGCTTGATAATAGCGGATACGCAGTATTTT.

CDR3 sequence (DNA): TGTGCCAGCAGCTTGCAGGGGGCGAACTACGAGCAGTACTTC. It encodes CASSLQGANYEQYF. This chain uses TRBV7-2 with TRBJ2-7; TRBD1 matches 8 bases. CDR3 length: 14 amino acids. Trimming took 3 bases from V and 3 from J; bases not matched to a gene: 4. Germline V CDR1 and CDR2: SGHTA, FQGNSA. The whole variable domain, filled in from reference TRBV7-2 and TRBJ2-7, reads GAGVSQSPSNKVTEKGKDVELRCDPISGHTALYWYRQSLGQGLEFLIYFQGNSAPDKSGLPSDRFSAERTGGSVSTLTIQRTQQEDSAVYLCASSLQGANYEQYFGPGTRLTVT.

The table lists this clone with a count of one. The chain carries TRBV19 and TRBJ1-2; D not resolved. Trimming took 10 bases from V and 4 from J, leaving 10 bases between them. Germline V gene lookup returns CDR1 LNHDA and CDR2 SQIVND (reference sequence). This CDR3 spans 11 amino acids. CDR3 sequence (DNA): TGTGCCACCCAAGGAGGCTATGGCTACACCTTC. Translation gives CATQGGYGYTF.